This entry concerns a single T cell receptor beta chain. Recruitment covered roughly 22 US areas and drew participants whose ages spanned roughly 18 to 89 years. These data belong to a study of blood T cell repertoires in COVID-19. The CDR3 extends over 15 amino acids. Trimming shortened V by 1 base and J by 3 bases, and 10 bases separated the two germline ends. Germline loops: CDR1 LNHNV, CDR2 YYDKDF (reference sequence). Methods used by the authors: Reference gene primer amplification in the assay estimated nucleated cell counts. The method was immunoSEQ multiplex PCR; TCRdb's version includes in-frame clones alone and lacks a portion of them. V and J calls plus clone size are reproduced from that table; the DNA served to infer D and trimming. The sample includes 470,000 or so clones, 87% of them seen just once.

This receptor was taken from a woman in her late teens or twenties with acute COVID-19. The V gene is TRBV15, the J gene TRBJ2-1; D might be TRBD1 (6 bases). The sequenced material came from PBMCs or T cells enriched from blood (not recorded which). The CDR3 nucleotides read TGTGCCACCAGCAGAGTGGCAGGGGACTACAATGAGCAGTTCTTC. Encoded protein: CATSRVAGDYNEQFF.